What follows are 24 T cell receptor beta chains derived from one specimen sequenced in a study of shared clonotypes between healthy human individuals. Naive CD8 cells were CD45RO-negative, positively selected for CCR7, excluding terminally differentiated effector memory CD45RA+ cells. Using immunoSEQ multiplex PCR, the repertoire was profiled, and TCRdb retains in-frame clones only, with some absent. Counted here are some 600,000 clones, around 96% occurring once; the ten biggest clones make up around 0.1%. Material for sequencing was naive CD8+ T cells sorted from blood. The receptor source for this set is a woman in her thirties in good health.

The chain is built from TRBV10-1 and TRBJ2-1; TRBD2 matches at 8 bases. The germline gives CDR1 WNHNN, CDR2 SYGVQD (reference sequence). The CDR3 extends over 16 amino acids. Losses at the gene ends were 5 bases for V and 5 bases for J; bases not matched to a gene: 11. CDR3 sequence reads: CASSPRAGVLHNEQFF. In nucleotides, the CDR3 is TGCGCCAGCAGTCCCCGAGCGGGAGTTCTCCACAATGAGCAGTTCTTC.

The rearrangement links TRBV28 to TRBJ2-3, with unresolved D. The CDR3 sequence is 14 residues long. With 5 bases removed from V and 2 bases from J, the gap between germline ends came to 11 bases. Germline CDR1 and CDR2: MDHEN and SYDVKM. This CDR3 reads CASSVIGVTDTQYF. As DNA, the CDR3 is TGTGCCAGCAGTGTCATCGGAGTCACAGATACGCAGTATTTT.

The chain couples TRBV10-1 to TRBJ2-7, with D possibly being TRBD2 (5 bases). The V end was cut by 0 bases, the J end by 3 bases, with 6 bases between. Per germline, CDR1 WNHNN and CDR2 SYGVQD (reference sequence). This CDR3 has 13 amino acids. CDR3 residues: CASSESSDYEQYF. CDR3 bases: TGCGCCAGCAGTGAGTCTAGCGACTACGAGCAGTACTTC.

This chain joins TRBV4-2 and TRBJ2-3; the D is unclear. Germline V gene lookup returns CDR1 LGHNA and CDR2 YNFKEQ. This CDR3 is 15 amino acids long. V shed 1 base and J shed 5 bases, with 13 bases lying between them. The CDR3 region is CASSQGAEGRDTQYF. The CDR3 bases are TGTGCCAGCAGCCAAGGGGCAGAAGGTAGAGATACGCAGTATTTT.

The chain uses TRBV2 and TRBJ2-1; weak D call: TRBD2 (6 bases). Germline CDR1 reads SNHLY; CDR2 reads FYNNEI. Trimming left V 6 bases short and J 4 bases short, with 16 bases between. The length of the CDR3 is 15 residues. The CDR3 nucleotides are TGTGCCAGCAGCGCCGGGACTCCAATTTACAATGAGCAGTTCTTC. Residues: CASSAGTPIYNEQFF. Combining the CDR3 with reference TRBV2 and TRBJ2-1 gives the whole variable domain EPEVTQTPSHQVTQMGQEVILRCVPISNHLYFYWYRQILGQKVEFLVSFYNNEISEKSEIFDDQFSVERPDGSNFTLKIRSTKLEDSAMYFCASSAGTPIYNEQFFGPGTRLTVL.

CDR3 protein: CASSRLSGSVNEQFF. The CDR3 nucleotides are TGCGCCAGCAGCCGACTTAGCGGGAGCGTCAATGAGCAGTTCTTC. The rearrangement uses TRBV4-1 and TRBJ2-1, with TRBD2 matching 9 bases. The V gene's germline CDR1 is MGHRA and CDR2 YSYEKL. The CDR3 is 15 amino acids. The ends lost 4 bases at V and 6 bases at J; junction bases unmatched: 7.

This clone showed up just once. V is TRBV5-8 and J is TRBJ2-3; 8 bases agree with TRBD2. V was clipped by 3 bases and J by 1 base; unmatched bases: 7. Germline loops: CDR1 SGHTS, CDR2 YDEGEE. This CDR3 comprises 16 residues. The CDR3 loop reads CASSWGLAGRTDTQYF. For the CDR3, the DNA is TGTGCCAGCAGCTGGGGATTAGCGGGGCGCACAGATACGCAGTATTTT.

This rearrangement joins TRBV14 to TRBJ2-7, with TRBD2 matching 9 bases. CDR3 length equals 17 residues. The germline V gene encodes CDR1 SGHDN and CDR2 FVKESK. The J segment lost 2 bases and the V segment lost 1 base, leaving 9 bases of the junction unmatched. The CDR3 region has the DNA TGTGCCAGCAGCCAAGGTTTCGGGCTAGCGGGAACCTACGAGCAGTACTTC. Residues: CASSQGFGLAGTYEQYF.

V and J are TRBV19 and TRBJ1-3; D uncertain. The CDR3 covers 14 residues. Trimming took off 8 bases at V and 0 bases at J, with 11 bases between the two ends. CDR1 and CDR2 from the germline V gene are LNHDA and SQIVND (reference sequence). The CDR3 bases are TGTGCCAGTGCCCCCGGCATCTCTGGAAACACCATATATTTT. Translated, it gives CASAPGISGNTIYF.

This clone was seen once. The chain has TRBV28 and TRBJ1-4; the D is unclear. Germline V gene data show CDR1 as MDHEN and CDR2 as SYDVKM. The CDR3 consists of 15 residues. The V end was cut by 2 bases, the J end by 8 bases, with 15 bases between. In DNA, the CDR3 is TGTGCCAGCAGTTTAGATCCCCAGCAGATCGAAAAACTGTTTTTT. Its translation is CASSLDPQQIEKLFF.

The chain carries TRBV28 and TRBJ1-5; 7 positions agree with TRBD1. The CDR3 totals 15 residues. Germline CDR1 is MDHEN and CDR2 is SYDVKM. With V trimmed by 6 bases and J by 6 bases, 11 bases remained unmatched. As DNA, the CDR3 is TGTGCCAGCAGCCTAAGGACAGGTCTAAGTCAGCCCCAGCATTTT. Its translation is CASSLRTGLSQPQHF.

The chain recombines TRBV6-6 with TRBJ2-5, with TRBD1 matching 9 bases. Matching the DNA end better, TRBJ2-7 makes the J call doubtful. CDR1 and CDR2 (germline): MNHNY, SVGAGI (reference sequence). The CDR3 has 14 residues. CDR3 nucleotides: TGTGCCAGCAGTCCACAGGGGGCGGGCTACGAGCAGTACTTC. It is translated as CASSPQGAGYEQYF.

The genes are TRBV5-4 and TRBJ2-7; D gene uncertain. Looked up from germline, CDR1 is SGHNT and CDR2 is YYREEE (reference sequence). With 0 bases removed from V and 7 bases from J, the gap between germline ends came to 8 bases. CDR3 size: 12 residues. CDR3 DNA sequence: TGTGCCAGCAGCTTGGGCCGCGGTGAGCAGTACTTC. Amino acid sequence: CASSLGRGEQYF.

The rearrangement joins TRBV5-6 to TRBJ2-6; TRBD1 aligns across 7 bases. This CDR3 spans 17 amino acids. V lost 3 bases, J lost 0 bases, and 6 bases stayed unmatched. The germline CDR1 and CDR2 sequences are SGHDT and YYEEEE. The CDR3 sequence is CASSSGTDLSGANVLTF. The CDR3 DNA reads TGTGCCAGCAGCTCCGGGACAGACCTCTCTGGGGCCAACGTCCTGACTTTC.

The chain couples TRBV18 to TRBJ2-1, with D possibly matching TRBD2 (6 bases). This CDR3 has 13 amino acids. Germline assignment: CDR1 KGHSH and CDR2 LQKENI. V lost 2 bases and J 8 bases, leaving 10 bases between the germline ends. As DNA, the CDR3 is TGTGCCAGCTCACCAACCGGGAGAGATGAGCAGTTCTTC. Translated, it gives CASSPTGRDEQFF.

This chain connects TRBV27 to TRBJ1-1; TRBD1 is a possible D gene (6 bases). Per the germline V gene, CDR1 is MNHEY and CDR2 is SMNVEV (reference sequence). With 0 bases removed from V and 4 bases from J, the gap between germline ends came to 18 bases. The CDR3 is made up of 17 amino acids. DNA for the CDR3: TGTGCCAGCAGTTTATCACAACAGGGCCCTGGGGGCACTGAAGCTTTCTTT. It yields the protein CASSLSQQGPGGTEAFF.

The chain uses TRBV27 and TRBJ2-5; TRBD1 is a possible D gene (6 bases). Germline V gene lookup returns CDR1 MNHEY and CDR2 SMNVEV (reference sequence). The CDR3 length is 13 residues. The V and J ends lost 5 bases and 3 bases respectively, with 10 bases between them. CDR3: CASSDHREETQYF. In nucleotides, the CDR3 is TGTGCCAGCAGTGACCACAGGGAAGAGACCCAGTACTTC.

The V and J genes are TRBV11-2 and TRBJ2-1; weak D call: TRBD1 (5 bases). Germline V gene lookup returns CDR1 SGHAT and CDR2 FQNNGV. The CDR3 has 12 residues. The ends were cut back, 1 base at V and 9 bases at J, with 7 bases in the middle. In nucleotides, the CDR3 is TGTGCCAGCAGCTTAGTAGGGGTTGAGCAGTTCTTC. Its translation is CASSLVGVEQFF.

The chain couples TRBV5-4 to TRBJ2-2; TRBD2 matches 11 bases. The CDR3 contains 19 residues. The V gene end was trimmed by 4 bases and the J gene end by 4 bases; junction bases not matched to a gene: 15. Germline V gene sequence: CDR1 SGHNT, CDR2 YYREEE (reference sequence). The CDR3 coding sequence is TGTGCCAGCAGCCGTTTGGGTAGCGGGAGGGCCTCGAGCACCGGGGAGCTGTTTTTT. This gives the protein CASSRLGSGRASSTGELFF.

This clone occurred once. The rearrangement joins TRBV27 to TRBJ2-7; 7 nucleotides match TRBD1. The CDR3 is 13 residues long. In germline, CDR1 is MNHEY, CDR2 SMNVEV (reference sequence). The V and J ends lost 3 bases and 5 bases, in that order; junction bases with no gene match: 4. The CDR3 region has the DNA TGTGCCAGCAGTTTGGACAGGCAGAACGAGCAGTACTTC. Protein: CASSLDRQNEQYF.

This chain links TRBV5-6 with TRBJ2-1, with 11 bases aligning to TRBD2. V lost 0 bases and J lost 10; bases outside the gene matches: 3. Per germline, CDR1 SGHDT and CDR2 YYEEEE. The length of the CDR3 is 14 residues. Here the CDR3 DNA reads TGTGCCAGCAGCTTGGGACTAGCGGGATGGGAGCAGTTCTTC. Translation gives CASSLGLAGWEQFF.

With respect to this clone: Other DNA sequences from this sample encode an identical CDR3 as well. The genes are TRBV6-5 and TRBJ1-1; D unresolved. This CDR3 region has 14 residues. Deletions cut 0 bases from V and 2 bases from J, with 7 bases between. The germline gives CDR1 MNHEY, CDR2 SVGAGI. This chain's CDR3 is CASSYSRLNTEAFF. DNA for the CDR3: TGTGCCAGCAGTTACTCCAGGTTAAACACTGAAGCTTTCTTT.

This clone was picked up one time. The chain combines TRBV4-2 with TRBJ1-3, with D tentatively TRBD1 (5 bases). V was pared by 4 bases and J by 0 bases, with 10 bases between. This CDR3 has 15 residues. CDR1 is LGHNA and CDR2 is YNFKEQ in the germline V gene. CDR3 bases: TGTGCCAGCAGCCCACAGGAAATCTCTGGAAACACCATATATTTT. Amino acid sequence: CASSPQEISGNTIYF.

The rearrangement links TRBV5-1 to TRBJ2-2, with 7 bases identical to TRBD2. Per germline, CDR1 SGHRS and CDR2 YFSETQ. Losses at the gene ends were 4 bases for V and 4 bases for J; bases not matched to a gene: 4. This CDR3 region has 14 residues. CDR3 region: CASSEGLLTGELFF. The CDR3 region has the DNA TGCGCCAGCAGCGAGGGACTACTCACCGGGGAGCTGTTTTTT.